Presented here are 10 T cell receptor beta chains from one specimen sequenced in a study of cytomegalovirus exposure and HLA in healthy donors. 60 Vbeta and 13 Jbeta primers were used in PCR. TCRdb keeps only in-frame clones here, not all; method: immunoSEQ multiplex PCR. The sample has approximately 200,000 clones; roughly four fifths are singletons. The sample was PBMCs. The receptors derive from a woman aged 25 to 45 in good health and CMV-seropositive.

This chain links TRBV11-2 with TRBJ1-6; possibly TRBD1 for D (5 bases). The CDR3 consists of 16 residues. Germline V gene data show CDR1 as SGHAT and CDR2 as FQNNGV. Trimming stripped 4 bases from V and 0 bases from J, with 10 bases between. CDR3 region: CASSSGPSSYNSPLHF. The CDR3 DNA sequence: TGTGCCAGCAGCTCAGGGCCCAGCTCCTATAATTCACCCCTCCACTTT.

This chain uses TRBV11-2 with TRBJ2-1; D perhaps matches TRBD2 (6 bases). Germline CDR1 is SGHAT and CDR2 is FQNNGV. CDR3 size: 14 residues. V lost 5 bases to trimming and J lost 4 bases, with 12 bases between them. The CDR3 is CASSPGAEYNEQFF. Written as DNA, the CDR3 is TGTGCCAGCAGCCCGGGAGCGGAATACAATGAGCAGTTCTTC.

The chain's CDR3 is CASSLGRDFNYGYTF. The CDR3 DNA follows: TGTGCCAGCAGCTTAGGGCGGGACTTCAACTATGGCTACACCTTC. V is TRBV7-2 and J is TRBJ1-2; perhaps TRBD1 as D (5 bases). Per the germline V gene, CDR1 is SGHTA and CDR2 is FQGNSA. CDR3 length: 15 residues. Between the trimmed V and J ends, which lost 1 base and 2 bases, there was a span of 11 bases.

This clone was seen just once. V gene TRBV18 combines with J gene TRBJ2-5; maybe TRBD2 (6 bases). Germline CDR1 is KGHSH and CDR2 is LQKENI. Trimming took off 10 bases at V and 5 bases at J, with 14 bases between the two ends. This CDR3 comprises 12 residues. CDR3 amino acids: CATNPAGETQYF. Here the CDR3 DNA reads TGTGCCACCAACCCGGCGGGGGAGACCCAGTACTTC.

In its sample, this clone was seen a few times. The V call is TRBV6-5, the J call TRBJ1-3, with D perhaps matching TRBD1 (5 bases). This CDR3 is 14 amino acids long. The germline gives CDR1 MNHEY, CDR2 SVGAGI. The germline V and J ends were trimmed by 6 bases and 2 bases, with 11 bases remaining between them. The CDR3 loop is CASRYDSAGNTIYF. The CDR3 nucleotides read TGTGCCAGCAGATACGACAGTGCTGGAAACACCATATATTTT.

To note about this clone: The sample has other DNA sequences that encode this CDR3 too. This chain connects TRBV27 to TRBJ2-3; maybe TRBD2 (5 bases). CDR1 is MNHEY and CDR2 is SMNVEV in the germline V gene (reference sequence). CDR3 length: 15 amino acids. Trimming took 2 bases from V and 2 from J, leaving 11 bases between them. Written as DNA, the CDR3 is TGTGCCAGCAGTTTACAAGGAGGCTCCACAGATACGCAGTATTTT. Protein product: CASSLQGGSTDTQYF.

This clone appeared a few times. The rearrangement joins TRBV6-5 to TRBJ2-1; 9 nucleotides match TRBD1. V trimming: 6 bases; J trimming: 3 bases; junction bases outside the gene matches: 6. This CDR3 region has 15 residues. Germline-derived CDR1 and CDR2 are MNHEY and SVGAGI. CDR3 region: CASRPTGGHYNEQFF. For the CDR3, the DNA is TGTGCCAGCAGGCCTACAGGGGGCCACTACAATGAGCAGTTCTTC.

This chain uses TRBV5-4 with TRBJ1-4; D may be TRBD1 (5 bases). V lost 4 bases and J 8 bases, leaving 21 bases between the germline ends. The CDR3 runs to 16 residues. Germline V lookup: CDR1 SGHNT, CDR2 YYREEE (reference sequence). CDR3 sequence (DNA): TGTGCCAGCAGCCAGCCCTCGGGCCCGAAGGGGGAAAAACTGTTTTTT. Its translation: CASSQPSGPKGEKLFF.

This clone occurred once. V is TRBV27 and J is TRBJ2-7; D may be TRBD2 (6 bases). CDR3 length: 13 amino acids. Germline assignment: CDR1 MNHEY and CDR2 SMNVEV (reference sequence). V lost 7 bases, J lost 7 bases, and 17 bases lay in between. The CDR3: CASTGTSVGEQYF. CDR3 DNA: TGTGCCAGCACGGGGACTTCGGTGGGGGAGCAGTACTTC.

The chain links TRBV28 to TRBJ1-5; 7 bases fit TRBD1. V lost 6 bases, J lost 2 bases, and 7 bases stayed unmatched. Per the germline V gene, CDR1 is MDHEN and CDR2 is SYDVKM. The CDR3 is 15 amino acids. The CDR3 is CASRVQGLGNQPQHF. The CDR3 DNA is TGTGCCAGCAGGGTACAGGGGTTGGGCAATCAGCCCCAGCATTTT.